This T cell receptor beta chain was identified in a study of CD8 T cells in Susac syndrome. Random hexamers were used to reverse transcribe an amount of about 0.45 to 1 ug RNA. Amplification of TCR beta CDR3 by immunoSEQ multiplex PCR spanned 54 Vbeta and 13 Jbeta. TCRdb ran MiXCR on the immunoSEQ multiplex PCR reads and lists one entry per CDR3 protein. This table has around 230,000 distinct CDR3 sequences, roughly 96% appearing once. Findings and limits, study-wide: In its TCR sequencing and HLA analysis, the study acknowledged that the number of individuals was relatively small.

As regards this clonotype: Its matching antigen is unknown. The junction departs from germline at one end; a sequencing error may be responsible.

Sequencing targeted TCR beta in T cells from blood (CD8+ and CD4+). The multiple sclerosis controls were treatment-naive patients with relapsing-remitting disease that was stable or active. The CDR3 length is 13 residues. From germline, CDR1 is SQVTM and CDR2 ANQGSEA. The TCR was taken from a human donor with multiple sclerosis. This rearrangement joins TRBV29-1 to TRBJ1-5; tentative D call: TRBD1 (6 bases). The sample was CD4+ T cells from PBMCs. CDR3 loop: CSVAEQGKQPQHF. As DNA, the CDR3 is TGCAGCGTTGCGGAACAGGGCAAACAGCCCCAGCATTTT.